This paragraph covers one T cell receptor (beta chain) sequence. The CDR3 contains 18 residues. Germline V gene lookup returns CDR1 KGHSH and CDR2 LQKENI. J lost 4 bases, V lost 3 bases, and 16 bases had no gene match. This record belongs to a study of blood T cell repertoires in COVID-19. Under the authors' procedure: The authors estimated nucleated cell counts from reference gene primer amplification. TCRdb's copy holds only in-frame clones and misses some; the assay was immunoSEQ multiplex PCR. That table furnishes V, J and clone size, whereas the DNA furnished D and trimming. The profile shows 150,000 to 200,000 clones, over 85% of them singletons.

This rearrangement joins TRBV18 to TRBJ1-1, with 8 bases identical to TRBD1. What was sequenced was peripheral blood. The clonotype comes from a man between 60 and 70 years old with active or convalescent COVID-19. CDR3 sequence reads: CASSPLRIGQGAGTEAFF. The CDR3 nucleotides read TGTGCCAGCTCACCCCTGAGAATTGGGCAGGGGGCTGGCACTGAAGCTTTCTTT.